The clone carrying this TCR beta chain was observed a handful of times. This sample stems from a study of cytomegalovirus exposure and HLA in healthy donors. Study-level information: In terms of ancestry, the Caucasian-associated cluster contained roughly 80% of the 350 to 450 genotyped donors.

The CDR3 length is 14 residues. Per the germline V gene, CDR1 is MDHEN and CDR2 is SYDVKM. J gave up 2 bases and V 6 bases, and 3 bases lay outside the gene matches. The PCR employed 60 Vbeta primers together with 13 Jbeta primers. Assay: immunoSEQ multiplex PCR; the TCRdb copy retains only in-frame clones and omits some. The table includes some 90,000 clones, roughly 79% detected once. The source material was PBMCs. The sequence derives from a female donor in good health and CMV-seropositive. The V and J genes are TRBV28 and TRBJ2-7; 11 positions agree with TRBD2. Here the CDR3 reads CASSRSGGAYEQYF. DNA of the CDR3: TGTGCCAGCAGCCGTAGCGGGGGGGCCTACGAGCAGTACTTC.